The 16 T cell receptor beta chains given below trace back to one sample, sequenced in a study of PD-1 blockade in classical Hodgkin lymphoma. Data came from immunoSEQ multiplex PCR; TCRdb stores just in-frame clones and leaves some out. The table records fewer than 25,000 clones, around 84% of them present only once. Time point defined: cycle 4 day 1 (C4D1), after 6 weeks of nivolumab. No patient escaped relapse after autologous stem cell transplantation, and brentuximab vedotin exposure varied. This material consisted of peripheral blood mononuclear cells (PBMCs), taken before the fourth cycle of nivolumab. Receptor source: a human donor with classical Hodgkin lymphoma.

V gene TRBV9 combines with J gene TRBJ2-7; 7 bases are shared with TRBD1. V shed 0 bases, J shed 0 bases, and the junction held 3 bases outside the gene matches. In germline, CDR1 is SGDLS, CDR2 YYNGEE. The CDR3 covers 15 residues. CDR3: CASSVEGADSYEQYF. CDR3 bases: TGTGCCAGCAGCGTAGAGGGGGCGGACTCCTACGAGCAGTACTTC.

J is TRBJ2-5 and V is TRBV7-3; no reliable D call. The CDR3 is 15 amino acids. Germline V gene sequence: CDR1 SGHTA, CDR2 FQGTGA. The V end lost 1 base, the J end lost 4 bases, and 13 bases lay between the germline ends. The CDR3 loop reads CASSLSPVSAETQYF. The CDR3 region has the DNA TGTGCCAGCAGCTTAAGCCCCGTTTCGGCAGAGACCCAGTACTTC.

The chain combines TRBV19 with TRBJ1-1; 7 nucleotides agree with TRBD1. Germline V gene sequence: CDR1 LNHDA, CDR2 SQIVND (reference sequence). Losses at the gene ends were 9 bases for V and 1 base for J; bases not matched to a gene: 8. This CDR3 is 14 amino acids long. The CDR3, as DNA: TGTGCCAGCCTAGACAGGGCAGGGAACACTGAAGCTTTCTTT. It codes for CASLDRAGNTEAFF.

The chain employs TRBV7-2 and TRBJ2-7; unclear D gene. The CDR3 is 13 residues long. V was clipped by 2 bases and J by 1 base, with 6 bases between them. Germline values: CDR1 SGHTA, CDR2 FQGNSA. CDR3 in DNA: TGTGCCAGCAGCTTACCCGGGTCCTACGAGCAGTACTTC. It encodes CASSLPGSYEQYF.

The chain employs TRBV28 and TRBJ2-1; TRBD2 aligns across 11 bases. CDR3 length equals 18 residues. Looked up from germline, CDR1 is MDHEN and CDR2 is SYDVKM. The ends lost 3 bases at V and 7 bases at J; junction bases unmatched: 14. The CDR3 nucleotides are TGTGCCAGCAGTTTCGGCCTAGCGGGAGGACCCCGTCGGAATGAGCAGTTCTTC. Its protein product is CASSFGLAGGPRRNEQFF.

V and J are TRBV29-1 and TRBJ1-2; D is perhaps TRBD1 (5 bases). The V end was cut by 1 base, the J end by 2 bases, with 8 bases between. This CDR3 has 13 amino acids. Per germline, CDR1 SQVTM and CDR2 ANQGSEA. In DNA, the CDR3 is TGCAGCGTTGAAGGACAGACCAACTATGGCTACACCTTC. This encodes CSVEGQTNYGYTF. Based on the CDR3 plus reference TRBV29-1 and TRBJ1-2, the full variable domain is SAVISQKPSRDICQRGTSLTIQCQVDSQVTMMFWYRQQPGQSLTLIATANQGSEATYESGFVIDKFPISRPNLTFSTLTVSNMSPEDSSIYLCSVEGQTNYGYTFGSGTRLTVV.

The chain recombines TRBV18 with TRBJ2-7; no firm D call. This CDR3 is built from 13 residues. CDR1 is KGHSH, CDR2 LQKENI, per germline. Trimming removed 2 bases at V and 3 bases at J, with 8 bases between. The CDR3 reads CASSPLKVYEQYF. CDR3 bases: TGTGCCAGCTCACCATTAAAGGTCTACGAGCAGTACTTC.

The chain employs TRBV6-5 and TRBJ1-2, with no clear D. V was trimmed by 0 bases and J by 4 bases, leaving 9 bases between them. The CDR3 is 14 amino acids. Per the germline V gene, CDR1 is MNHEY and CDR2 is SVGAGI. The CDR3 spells CASSYSGGPYGYTF. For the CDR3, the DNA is TGTGCCAGCAGTTACTCAGGTGGACCCTATGGCTACACCTTC.

As DNA, the CDR3 is TGCGCCAGCAGCCTGAACCCGGGATCATTAGCCTACGAGCAGTACTTC. Protein: CASSLNPGSLAYEQYF. The chain links TRBV5-1 to TRBJ2-7; D may be TRBD2 (5 bases). The CDR3 spans 16 residues. The germline V gene encodes CDR1 SGHRS and CDR2 YFSETQ. Trimming removed 4 bases at V and 2 bases at J, with 19 bases between.

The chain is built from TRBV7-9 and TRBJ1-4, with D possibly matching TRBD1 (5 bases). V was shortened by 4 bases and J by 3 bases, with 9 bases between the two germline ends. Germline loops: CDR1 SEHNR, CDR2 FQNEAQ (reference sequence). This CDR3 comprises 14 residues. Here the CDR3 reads CASSYGTANEKLFF. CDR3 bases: TGTGCCAGCAGCTACGGGACTGCTAATGAAAAACTGTTTTTT.

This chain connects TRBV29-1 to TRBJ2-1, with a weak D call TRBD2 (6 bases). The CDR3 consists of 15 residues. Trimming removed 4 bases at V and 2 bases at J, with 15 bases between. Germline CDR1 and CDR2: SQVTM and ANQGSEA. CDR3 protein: CSVGGAGYAYNEQFF. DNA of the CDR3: TGCAGCGTTGGAGGGGCGGGGTACGCCTACAATGAGCAGTTCTTC.

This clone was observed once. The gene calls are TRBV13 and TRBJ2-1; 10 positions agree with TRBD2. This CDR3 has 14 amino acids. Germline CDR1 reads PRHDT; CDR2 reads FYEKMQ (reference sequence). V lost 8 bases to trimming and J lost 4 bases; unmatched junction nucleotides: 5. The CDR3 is CASSPAGGYNEQFF. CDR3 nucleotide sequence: TGTGCCAGCTCCCCAGCGGGAGGGTACAATGAGCAGTTCTTC.

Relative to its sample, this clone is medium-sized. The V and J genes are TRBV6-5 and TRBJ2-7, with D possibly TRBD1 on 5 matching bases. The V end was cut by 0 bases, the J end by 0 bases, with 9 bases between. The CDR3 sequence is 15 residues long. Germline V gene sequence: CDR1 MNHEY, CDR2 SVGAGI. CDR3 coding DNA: TGTGCCAGCAGTTACTCGACAGCAAACTCCTACGAGCAGTACTTC. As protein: CASSYSTANSYEQYF.

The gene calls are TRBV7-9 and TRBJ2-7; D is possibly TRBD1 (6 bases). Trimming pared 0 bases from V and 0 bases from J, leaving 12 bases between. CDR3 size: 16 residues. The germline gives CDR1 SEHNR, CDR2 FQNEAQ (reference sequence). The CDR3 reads CASSLASGVLSYEQYF. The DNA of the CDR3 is TGTGCCAGCAGCTTAGCATCAGGGGTACTCTCCTACGAGCAGTACTTC.

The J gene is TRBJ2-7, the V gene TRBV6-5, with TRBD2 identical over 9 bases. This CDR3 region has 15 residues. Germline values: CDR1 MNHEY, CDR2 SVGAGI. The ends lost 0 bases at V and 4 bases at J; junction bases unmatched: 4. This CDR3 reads CASSYSSLAGYEQYF. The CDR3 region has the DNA TGTGCCAGCAGTTACTCAAGTCTAGCGGGATACGAGCAGTACTTC.

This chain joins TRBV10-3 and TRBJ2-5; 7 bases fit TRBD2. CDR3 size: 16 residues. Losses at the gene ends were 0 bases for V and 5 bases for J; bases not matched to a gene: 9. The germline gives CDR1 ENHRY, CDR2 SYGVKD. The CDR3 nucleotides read TGTGCCATCAGTGAGTCGTTGGCGGGAGTATTGGAGACCCAGTACTTC. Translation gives CAISESLAGVLETQYF.